The rows below give T cell receptor beta chains drawn from one sample of a study of T cells in Graves' hyperthyroidism and ophthalmopathy. TCRdb ran MiXCR on the multiplex PCR reads and lists one entry per CDR3 protein. The sample lists around 350,000 distinct CDR3 sequences, roughly 15% occurring once. Sequencing was done on a sample of blood. The receptors were sampled from a woman in her 30s with Graves' ophthalmopathy. Both conserved end residues are part of each CDR3. The D gene is left open where the match is weak. Size tells how often a clone was seen (once, few, many) or the class of an expanded clone, and some rows leave it out.

NA	NA	TRBV19	TRBJ2-1	CASSIGTYNEQFF	TGTGCCAGTAGTATAGGGACCTACAATGAGCAGTTCTTC
NA	many	TRBV15	TRBJ2-3	CATSLTTDTQYF	TGTGCCACCAGCCTTACCACAGATACGCAGTATTTT
TRBD1	many	TRBV11-1	TRBJ2-2	CASSHDRDRVKRRSGELFF	TGTGCCAGCAGCCATGACCGGGACAGGGTGAAGAGAAGATCCGGGGAGCTGTTTTTT
NA	NA	TRBV10-1	TRBJ2-5	CASSSPGAQETQYF	TGCGCCAGCAGTTCACCAGGGGCACAAGAGACCCAGTACTTC
NA	many	TRBV12-3/TRBV12-4	TRBJ1-5	CASSRYSNQPQHF	TGTGCCAGCTCGAGGTATAGCAATCAGCCCCAGCATTTT
TRBD1	many	TRBV5-1	TRBJ2-1	CASSNRQGTQTYNEQFF	TGCGCCAGCAGCAACCGACAGGGCACACAAACCTACAATGAGCAGTTCTTC
TRBD2	many	TRBV7-9	TRBJ2-7	CASSSSGATYEQYF	TGTGCCAGCAGCTCCAGCGGGGCCACCTACGAGCAGTACTTC
NA	NA	TRBV6-5	TRBJ2-7	CASSYDGTYEQYF	TGTGCCAGCAGTTACGACGGGACCTACGAGCAGTACTTC
NA	many	TRBV6-2/TRBV6-3	TRBJ2-2	CASRVGGVAGELFF	TGTGCCAGCAGGGTCGGCGGGGTCGCCGGGGAGCTGTTTTTT
TRBD2	many	TRBV5-5	TRBJ2-1	CASSLAGTSGYNEQFF	TGTGCCAGCAGCTTGGCCGGGACTAGCGGGTACAATGAGCAGTTCTTC
TRBD1	NA	TRBV9	TRBJ1-2	CASSANVDRGFFYGYTF	TGTGCCAGCAGCGCAAACGTAGACAGGGGGTTTTTCTATGGCTACACCTTC
NA	many	TRBV20-1	TRBJ1-1	CSARVYNTEAFF	TGCAGTGCTAGGGTGTACAACACTGAAGCTTTCTTT
NA	many	TRBV10-3	TRBJ2-5	CAISEPGAVQETQYF	TGTGCCATCTCTGAGCCTGGGGCGGTACAGGAGACCCAGTACTTC
NA	few	TRBV5-1	TRBJ1-6	CASRDEGYNSPLHF	TGCGCCAGCCGGGATGAGGGTTATAATTCACCCCTCCACTTT
TRBD2	many	TRBV20-1	TRBJ2-3	CSAQTSGFTDTQYF	TGCAGTGCCCAAACTAGCGGCTTCACAGATACGCAGTATTTT
NA	NA	TRBV2	TRBJ2-1	CASSWDTEQFF	TGTGCCAGCAGTTGGGACACTGAGCAGTTCTTC
NA	NA	TRBV7-9	TRBJ2-1	CASSLYRERVGNEQFF	TGTGCCAGCAGCCTCTACCGGGAGAGGGTGGGGAATGAGCAGTTCTTC
NA	many	TRBV28	TRBJ2-7	CASTAGYEQYF	TGTGCCAGCACCGCAGGGTACGAGCAGTACTTC
NA	many	TRBV12-3/TRBV12-4	TRBJ2-7	CASSLRSSHEQYF	TGTGCCAGCAGCCTACGGTCTTCCCACGAGCAGTACTTC
TRBD2	many	TRBV5-1	TRBJ2-7	CASSLLADEQYF	TGCGCCAGCAGCCTACTAGCGGACGAGCAGTACTTC
NA	many	TRBV27	TRBJ1-6	CASRIGGFNSPLHF	TGTGCCAGCAGGATAGGGGGGTTTAATTCACCCCTCCACTTT
NA	many	TRBV6-1	TRBJ1-1	CASRSHTGVNTEAFF	TGTGCCAGCAGGAGCCATACGGGAGTGAACACTGAAGCTTTCTTT
TRBD1	many	TRBV9	TRBJ1-4	CASSVYPGQLDKKLFF	TGTGCCAGCAGCGTATATCCGGGACAGCTAGACAAAAAACTGTTTTTT
NA	NA	TRBV5-6	TRBJ1-6	CASSFGEGHNSPLHF	TGTGCCAGCAGCTTCGGGGAGGGGCATAATTCACCCCTCCACTTT
TRBD2	NA	TRBV3-1	TRBJ2-3	CASSLAATSGMGDTQYF	TGTGCCAGCAGCCTCGCGGCGACTAGCGGGATGGGAGATACGCAGTATTTT
NA	many	TRBV28	TRBJ2-3	CASSSGAGADTQYF	TGTGCCAGCAGTTCAGGGGCCGGGGCAGATACGCAGTATTTT
NA	NA	TRBV11-2	TRBJ2-3	CASSPQGLHTDTQYF	TGTGCCAGCAGCCCCCAAGGGCTTCATACAGATACGCAGTATTTT
NA	many	TRBV28	TRBJ1-1	CASSPEDRWGTEAFF	TGTGCCAGCAGTCCAGAAGACAGGTGGGGCACTGAAGCTTTCTTT
NA	many	TRBV12-3/TRBV12-4	TRBJ1-2	CASSYWTVLYGYTF	TGTGCCAGCAGTTATTGGACAGTCCTTTATGGCTACACCTTC
NA	many	TRBV5-8	TRBJ1-1	CASSFLSGNTEAFF	TGTGCCAGCAGCTTCCTTTCGGGGAACACTGAAGCTTTCTTT
NA	few	TRBV11-2	TRBJ1-4	CASSPRIISAKLFF	TGTGCCAGCAGCCCTCGGATCATATCGGCAAAACTGTTTTTT
TRBD1	NA	TRBV2	TRBJ1-3	CASSEGTGSGNTIYF	TGCGCCAGCAGTGAAGGGACAGGCTCTGGAAACACCATATATTTT
NA	NA	TRBV10-3	TRBJ1-6	CAISDPRQANSPLHF	TGTGCCATCAGTGACCCAAGACAGGCCAATTCACCCCTCCACTTT
NA	NA	TRBV6-6	TRBJ2-4	CASSYSATTGAKNIQYF	TGTGCCAGCAGTTACTCGGCCACGACCGGAGCCAAAAACATTCAGTACTTC
NA	many	TRBV19	TRBJ2-7	CASSTPLHYEQYF	TGTGCCAGTAGTACCCCCCTCCACTACGAGCAGTACTTC
TRBD1	many	TRBV19	TRBJ1-1	CASRDRQNTEAFF	TGTGCCAGTAGGGACAGGCAGAACACTGAAGCTTTCTTT
NA	NA	TRBV7-8	TRBJ2-3	CASSLRSQSLQGADTQYF	TGTGCCAGCAGCTTAAGGTCTCAGTCGTTACAGGGCGCAGATACGCAGTATTTT
NA	many	TRBV7-8	TRBJ2-3	CASSSLLIHSTDTQYF	TGTGCCAGCAGCTCCCTCCTTATACACAGCACAGATACGCAGTATTTT
NA	NA	TRBV5-1	TRBJ2-5	CASSGGSGEAQYF	TGCGCCAGCAGTGGAGGGAGTGGAGAGGCCCAGTACTTC
NA	few	TRBV4-1	TRBJ1-1	CASSQGGARRVAFF	TGCGCCAGCAGCCAAGGGGGGGCCCGGAGAGTGGCTTTCTTT
NA	many	TRBV7-2	TRBJ1-1	CASSLGGGEAFF	TGTGCCAGCAGCTTGGGGGGAGGTGAAGCTTTCTTT
NA	many	TRBV11-3	TRBJ2-1	CASSDRTYNEQFF	TGTGCCAGCAGCGACAGGACCTACAATGAGCAGTTCTTC
TRBD2	NA	TRBV19	TRBJ2-1	CASSIFGGGAYNEQFF	TGTGCCAGTAGTATTTTTGGCGGGGGGGCTTACAATGAGCAGTTCTTC
NA	many	TRBV7-9	TRBJ1-1	CASSLGDMGHPPEAFF	TGTGCCAGCAGCTTAGGAGATATGGGACACCCCCCAGAAGCTTTCTTT
NA	many	TRBV6-1	TRBJ2-5	CASRQDRDQETQYF	TGTGCCAGCAGACAAGACAGAGACCAAGAGACCCAGTACTTC
NA	many	TRBV30	TRBJ1-6	CAWSPPDDNSPLHF	TGTGCCTGGAGTCCCCCGGATGATAATTCACCCCTCCACTTT
NA	many	TRBV20-1	TRBJ1-2	CSARTDYGYTF	TGCAGTGCCAGGACGGACTATGGCTACACCTTC
NA	NA	TRBV7-7	TRBJ2-2	CASSRPRGLNTGELFF	TGTGCTAGCAGCCGCCCCCGGGGGCTGAACACCGGGGAGCTGTTTTTT
TRBD1	many	TRBV12-3/TRBV12-4	TRBJ2-2	CASSLARTGTGELFF	TGTGCCAGCAGTTTAGCCCGGACAGGGACCGGGGAGCTGTTTTTT